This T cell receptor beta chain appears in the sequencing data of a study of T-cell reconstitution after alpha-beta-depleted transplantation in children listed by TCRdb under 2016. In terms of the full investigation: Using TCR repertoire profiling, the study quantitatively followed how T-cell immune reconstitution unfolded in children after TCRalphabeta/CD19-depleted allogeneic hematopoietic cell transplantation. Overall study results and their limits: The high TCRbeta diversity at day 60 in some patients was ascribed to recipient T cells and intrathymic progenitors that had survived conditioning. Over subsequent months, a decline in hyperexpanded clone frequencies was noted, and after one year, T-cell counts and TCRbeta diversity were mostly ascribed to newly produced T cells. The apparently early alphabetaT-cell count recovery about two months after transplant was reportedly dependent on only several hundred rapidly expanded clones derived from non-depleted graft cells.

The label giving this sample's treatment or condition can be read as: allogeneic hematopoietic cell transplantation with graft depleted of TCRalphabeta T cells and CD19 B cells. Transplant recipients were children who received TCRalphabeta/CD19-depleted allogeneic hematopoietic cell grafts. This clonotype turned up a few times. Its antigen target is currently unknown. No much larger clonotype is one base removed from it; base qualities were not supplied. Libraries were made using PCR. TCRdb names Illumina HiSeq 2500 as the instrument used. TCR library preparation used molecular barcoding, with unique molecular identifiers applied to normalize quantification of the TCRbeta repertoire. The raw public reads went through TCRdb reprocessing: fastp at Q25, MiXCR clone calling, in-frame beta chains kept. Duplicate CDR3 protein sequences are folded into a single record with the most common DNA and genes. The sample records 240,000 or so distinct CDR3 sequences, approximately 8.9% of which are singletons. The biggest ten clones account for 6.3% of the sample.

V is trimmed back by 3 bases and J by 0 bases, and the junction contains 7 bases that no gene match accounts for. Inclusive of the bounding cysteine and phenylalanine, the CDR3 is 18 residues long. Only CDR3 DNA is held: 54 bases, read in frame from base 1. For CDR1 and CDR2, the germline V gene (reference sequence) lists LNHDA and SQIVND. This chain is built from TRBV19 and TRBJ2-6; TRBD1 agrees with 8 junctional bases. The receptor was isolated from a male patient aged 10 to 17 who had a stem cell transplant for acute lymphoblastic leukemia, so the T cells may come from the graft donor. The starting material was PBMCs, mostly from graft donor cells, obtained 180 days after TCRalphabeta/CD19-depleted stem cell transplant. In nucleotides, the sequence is TGTGCCAGTAGTATCCGACAGGGGTCCGCCTCTGGGGCCAACGTCCTGACTTTC. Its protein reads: CASSIRQGSASGANVLTF.